Each of the 17 T cell receptor beta chains below was sequenced from the same sample in a study of cytomegalovirus exposure and HLA in healthy donors. 13 Jbeta primers and 60 Vbeta primers were used for the PCR. Assay: immunoSEQ multiplex PCR; the TCRdb copy retains only in-frame clones and omits some. The data hold around 70,000 clones, with 78% observed a single time. What was sequenced was PBMCs. These receptors originate from a woman in her thirties or forties in good health and CMV-seropositive.

The chain uses TRBV11-2 and TRBJ1-4; D is unclear. The CDR3 spans 12 residues. Germline V gene lookup returns CDR1 SGHAT and CDR2 FQNNGV. V shed 4 bases and J shed 12 bases, with 12 bases lying between them. The CDR3 sequence is CASSYRPEELFF. The CDR3, as DNA: TGTGCCAGCAGCTACCGGCCGGAGGAACTGTTTTTT.

The V gene is TRBV2, the J gene TRBJ2-7; 10 positions match TRBD2. CDR3 length equals 17 residues. Germline loops: CDR1 SNHLY, CDR2 FYNNEI. Trimming cost V 3 bases and J 1 base; bases outside gene matches: 9. For the CDR3, the DNA is TGTGCCAGCAGTGACAGCGGGGGGGCCAAAACTTCCTACGAGCAGTACTTC. Residues: CASSDSGGAKTSYEQYF.

Concerning this clone: The junction differs from germline at one of its ends, possibly a read error. V gene TRBV7-9 combines with J gene TRBJ2-1; 14 bases align to TRBD2. CDR1 SEHNR and CDR2 FQNEAQ come from the germline V gene (reference sequence). The CDR3 runs 18 residues. CDR3 sequence: CSSSSRGTSGGFYNEQFF. The CDR3 coding sequence is TGTTCCAGCAGCTCCCGCGGGACTAGCGGGGGTTTTTACAATGAGCAGTTCTTC.

This chain uses TRBV5-4 with TRBJ1-2, with 7 nucleotides matching TRBD1. V lost 4 bases, J lost 4 bases, and 7 bases stayed unmatched. This CDR3 is built from 14 residues. Per the germline V gene, CDR1 is SGHNT and CDR2 is YYREEE (reference sequence). The CDR3 reads CASSPGTDRYGYTF. As DNA, the CDR3 is TGTGCCAGCAGCCCTGGGACAGACCGCTATGGCTACACCTTC.

This sequence joins TRBV9 and TRBJ1-3; a weak D match, TRBD1 (6 bases). The germline V and J ends were trimmed by 4 bases and 4 bases, with 15 bases remaining between them. The CDR3 consists of 15 residues. Germline V gene lookup returns CDR1 SGDLS and CDR2 YYNGEE. The CDR3 loop reads CASSPAPGVGNTIYF. In DNA, the CDR3 is TGTGCCAGCAGCCCGGCCCCAGGGGTCGGAAACACCATATATTTT.

CDR3 DNA: TGTGCCAGCAGTTCCCCTGGGACAGGGCATGAAAAACTGTTTTTT. Amino acid sequence: CASSSPGTGHEKLFF. The chain employs TRBV28 and TRBJ1-4; 9 positions match TRBD1. Germline V gene sequence: CDR1 MDHEN, CDR2 SYDVKM. V was clipped by 4 bases and J by 6 bases; unmatched bases: 6. The CDR3 length is 15 residues.

Details on this clone: The same CDR3 arises from other DNA sequences in this sample as well. The chain joins TRBV28 to TRBJ1-2, with 9 bases matching TRBD1. The CDR3 loop spans 14 amino acids. The V gene's germline CDR1 is MDHEN and CDR2 SYDVKM. The J segment lost 4 bases and the V segment lost 4 bases, leaving 4 bases of the junction unmatched. CDR3 coding DNA: TGTGCCAGCAGTTCCCCGGGACAGGGCTATGGCTACACCTTC. It encodes CASSSPGQGYGYTF.

The count of this clone is one. This chain links TRBV7-8 with TRBJ2-3; 7 bases line up with TRBD2. The CDR3 contains 15 residues. The V and J ends lost 2 bases and 1 base, in that order; junction bases with no gene match: 3. Germline lookup yields CDR1 SGHVS and CDR2 FQNEAQ. For the CDR3, the DNA is TGTGCCAGCAGCTTAATGGGACTACGCACAGATACGCAGTATTTT. Its protein is CASSLMGLRTDTQYF.

The rearrangement uses TRBV2 and TRBJ1-4; TRBD1 is a possible D gene (6 bases). The V gene's germline CDR1 is SNHLY and CDR2 FYNNEI. The CDR3 spans 14 residues. V lost 6 bases and J 2 bases, leaving 10 bases between the germline ends. CDR3 region: CASSRQVTNEKLFF. The CDR3 nucleotides read TGTGCCAGCAGCCGACAGGTTACTAATGAAAAACTGTTTTTT.

This sequence joins TRBV5-4 and TRBJ1-1, with TRBD1 matching 10 bases. CDR3 length: 15 residues. The junction had 8 bases not matched to a gene; V was cut back by 3 bases and J by 6 bases. Germline V lookup: CDR1 SGHNT, CDR2 YYREEE (reference sequence). The CDR3 region is CASSSRQGADAEAFF. DNA of the CDR3: TGTGCCAGCAGCTCACGACAGGGGGCTGATGCTGAAGCTTTCTTT. Full variable domain (remainder filled in from reference TRBV5-4 and TRBJ1-1): ETGVTQSPTHLIKTRGQQVTLRCSSQSGHNTVSWYQQALGQGPQFIFQYYREEENGRGNFPPRFSGLQFPNYSSELNVNALELDDSALYLCASSSRQGADAEAFFGQGTRLTVV.

The chain recombines TRBV7-2 with TRBJ2-3, with D hard to call. V dropped 2 bases and J dropped 4 bases, with 4 bases sitting between them. Germline V gene sequence: CDR1 SGHTA, CDR2 FQGNSA. The CDR3 runs 12 residues. The DNA of the CDR3 is TGTGCCAGCAGCTTATCTGCAGATACGCAGTATTTT. This encodes CASSLSADTQYF.

The chain couples TRBV25-1 to TRBJ1-3, with D perhaps matching TRBD1 (5 bases). The CDR3 contains 13 residues. The V gene's germline CDR1 is MGHDK and CDR2 SYGVNS. V gave up 1 base and J gave up 8 bases, with 9 bases separating them. DNA of the CDR3: TGTGCCAGCAGTGAATCGGGGGTTGACACCATATATTTT. It encodes CASSESGVDTIYF.

The rearrangement joins TRBV19 to TRBJ1-2; D unresolved. Germline values: CDR1 LNHDA, CDR2 SQIVND (reference sequence). Deletions cut 4 bases from V and 5 bases from J, with 14 bases between. There are 14 residues in the CDR3. The CDR3 sequence is CASSTPAAGYGYTF. Here the CDR3 DNA reads TGTGCCAGTAGTACCCCGGCGGCCGGGTATGGCTACACCTTC.

The chain recombines TRBV7-3 with TRBJ1-2, with D possibly matching TRBD1 (6 bases). Trimming pared 2 bases from V and 4 bases from J, leaving 11 bases between. CDR3 length: 14 amino acids. The germline V gene has CDR1 SGHTA and CDR2 FQGTGA. The CDR3 bases are TGTGCCAGCAGCTTAGTACAGGGTCCCTATGGCTACACCTTC. The encoded protein is CASSLVQGPYGYTF.

The J gene is TRBJ2-1, the V gene TRBV9; TRBD2 might be the D (5 bases). The germline V and J ends were trimmed by 4 bases and 3 bases, with 14 bases remaining between them. The CDR3 length is 15 residues. Germline V CDR1 and CDR2: SGDLS, YYNGEE. The CDR3 region is CASSTQGLNYNEQFF. CDR3 DNA sequence: TGTGCCAGCAGCACACAAGGACTTAACTACAATGAGCAGTTCTTC. The variable domain in full, with the rest retrieved from reference TRBV9 and TRBJ2-1, is DSGVTQTPKHLITATGQRVTLRCSPRSGDLSVYWYQQSLDQGLQFLIQYYNGEERAKGNILERFSAQQFPDLHSELNLSSLELGDSALYFCASSTQGLNYNEQFFGPGTRLTVL.

Turning to this clone: A junction end diverges from the germline sequence, so it may reflect a read error. Here the CDR3 DNA reads TGTGCCAGCAGTTTGGAGGGGGGGAACTCTTTCTTC. It yields the protein CASSLEGGNSFF. The chain has TRBV28 and TRBJ1-2; tentatively, D is TRBD1 (6 bases). CDR3 length: 12 residues. Germline V lookup: CDR1 MDHEN, CDR2 SYDVKM.

This clone was detected ten times or more. This chain uses TRBV2 with TRBJ2-3; D possibly corresponds to TRBD2 (6 bases). CDR1 and CDR2 from the germline V gene are SNHLY and FYNNEI. Trimming removed 2 bases from V and 2 bases from J, with 14 bases in between. The CDR3 runs 16 residues. The chain's CDR3 is CASSEWGEAYTDTQYF. Written as DNA, the CDR3 is TGTGCCAGCAGTGAATGGGGGGAAGCCTACACAGATACGCAGTATTTT.